A selection of T cell receptor beta chains follows, all from one sample in a study of metastatic and nonmetastatic thyroid tumors. With MiXCR, TCRdb reprocessed the PCR reads. The top ten hold roughly 26% of the sample, which has about 8,000 clones, more than 20% seen once. The specimen sequenced was tumor tissue. Receptors originate from a female donor with papillary thyroid cancer or a benign thyroid nodule (not recorded which). Some clones in this sample may be carry-over from other donors' samples. CDR3s include the opening cysteine and the closing phenylalanine or tryptophan. Each record gives: D gene, V gene, clone size, J gene, CDR3 DNA, CDR3 protein. A D gene is named only where the DNA matches it firmly. Clone sizes are given selectively: once, few, many, or a class where the clone is expanded.

d_call: -; v_call: TRBV20-1; clone_size: -; j_call: TRBJ2-7; cdr3_nt: TGCAGTGCTGGGGGTGTGGGCGACGAGCAGTACTTC; cdr3_aa: CSAGGVGDEQYF
d_call: -; v_call: TRBV10-1; clone_size: -; j_call: TRBJ2-7; cdr3_nt: TGCGCCAGCAGTAGGGACCCGTCCTCCTACGAGCAGTACTTC; cdr3_aa: CASSRDPSSYEQYF
d_call: TRBD1; v_call: TRBV7-2; clone_size: -; j_call: TRBJ1-5; cdr3_nt: TGTGCCAGCAGCTTAGGCCGGGACAGCAAGGAGCATTTT; cdr3_aa: CASSLGRDSKEHF
d_call: -; v_call: TRBV10-3; clone_size: medium-sized; j_call: TRBJ1-5; cdr3_nt: TGTGCCATCAGTGAGCCACCGAATCAGCCCCAGCATTTT; cdr3_aa: CAISEPPNQPQHF
d_call: TRBD1; v_call: TRBV4-1; clone_size: -; j_call: TRBJ1-5; cdr3_nt: TGCGCCAGCAGCAGAGGACAGGAGGGGCATCAGCCCCAGCATTTT; cdr3_aa: CASSRGQEGHQPQHF
d_call: TRBD2; v_call: TRBV10-1; clone_size: medium-sized; j_call: TRBJ2-3; cdr3_nt: TGCGCCAGCACGGTCGTAGCGGGTAGCACAGATACGCAGTATTTT; cdr3_aa: CASTVVAGSTDTQYF
d_call: -; v_call: TRBV12-3/TRBV12-4; clone_size: -; j_call: TRBJ2-3; cdr3_nt: TGTGCCAGCAGTGACGGAACAGATCGCACAGATACGCAGTATTTT; cdr3_aa: CASSDGTDRTDTQYF
d_call: TRBD2; v_call: TRBV2; clone_size: many; j_call: TRBJ2-7; cdr3_nt: TGTGCCAGCAGTGATACCGGGAGGGAGTCCGAGCAGTACTTC; cdr3_aa: CASSDTGRESEQYF
d_call: -; v_call: TRBV3-1; clone_size: medium-sized; j_call: TRBJ2-6; cdr3_nt: TGTGCCAGCAGCCAAGGGACGGTAATCTCTGGGGCCAACGTCCTGACTTTC; cdr3_aa: CASSQGTVISGANVLTF
d_call: -; v_call: TRBV7-9; clone_size: -; j_call: TRBJ2-7; cdr3_nt: TGTGCCAGCAGCTCACCCAGGGGTTCCTACGAGCAGTACTTC; cdr3_aa: CASSSPRGSYEQYF
d_call: TRBD2; v_call: TRBV7-2; clone_size: -; j_call: TRBJ2-1; cdr3_nt: TGTGCCAGCAGCTTAGGGCTTGTAGCGGGAGCCCTACTCGAGCAGTTCTTC; cdr3_aa: CASSLGLVAGALLEQFF
d_call: -; v_call: TRBV10-2; clone_size: medium-sized; j_call: TRBJ2-1; cdr3_nt: TGCGCCAGCAGTGCAAGGGGATGGGGGAATGAGCAGTTCTTC; cdr3_aa: CASSARGWGNEQFF
d_call: -; v_call: TRBV20-1; clone_size: many; j_call: TRBJ1-3; cdr3_nt: TGCAGTGTTCAGGGCGGTGGAAACACCATATATTTT; cdr3_aa: CSVQGGGNTIYF
d_call: TRBD1; v_call: TRBV2; clone_size: -; j_call: TRBJ2-7; cdr3_nt: TGTGCCAGCAGCCAATTGACAGGGCCTTCCTACGAGCAGTACTTC; cdr3_aa: CASSQLTGPSYEQYF
d_call: TRBD2; v_call: TRBV7-9; clone_size: many; j_call: TRBJ2-3; cdr3_nt: TGTGCCAGCAGCTTCGCCCAGACTAGCGATACGCAGTATTTT; cdr3_aa: CASSFAQTSDTQYF
d_call: TRBD1; v_call: TRBV3-1; clone_size: -; j_call: TRBJ1-2; cdr3_nt: TGTGCCAGCAGCCCCCGACAGGGTTCCTATGGCTACACCTTC; cdr3_aa: CASSPRQGSYGYTF
d_call: TRBD2; v_call: TRBV5-1; clone_size: -; j_call: TRBJ2-5; cdr3_nt: TGCGCCAGCAGCTTTACTAGCGGGAGAAGGGGCGAGACCCAGTACTTC; cdr3_aa: CASSFTSGRRGETQYF
d_call: -; v_call: TRBV20-1; clone_size: many; j_call: TRBJ2-1; cdr3_nt: TGCAGTGCTAGAGGAATCTCCAATGAGCAGTTCTTC; cdr3_aa: CSARGISNEQFF